Following are 21 T cell receptor beta chains from one sample sequenced in a study of blood T cell repertoires in COVID-19. Assay used: immunoSEQ multiplex PCR; TCRdb lists only in-frame clones, some missing. This sample has roughly 80,000 clones; approximately 88% occur once, and the top ten carry approximately 10%. Source material: peripheral blood. The receptors were gathered from a human donor in a cohort sampled during active COVID-19.

The V gene is TRBV5-4, the J gene TRBJ1-2; D is perhaps TRBD1 (5 bases). V was clipped by 4 bases and J by 8 bases, with 15 bases between them. This CDR3 comprises 13 residues. From germline, CDR1 is SGHNT and CDR2 YYREEE (reference sequence). The CDR3 region is CASSAEAWGGYTF. CDR3 nucleotides: TGTGCCAGCAGCGCCGAGGCCTGGGGCGGCTACACCTTC.

This clone was seen a few times. The V and J genes are TRBV6-2 or TRBV6-3 and TRBJ2-1; D is ambiguous. The germline V and J ends were trimmed by 2 bases and 9 bases, with 5 bases remaining between them. CDR1 is MNHEY and CDR2 is SVGEGT in the germline V gene. This CDR3 region has 11 residues. The CDR3 DNA is TGTGCCAGCAGTTACCCCAGTGAGCAGTTCTTC. Translating gives CASSYPSEQFF.

This clone was counted a few times. The rearrangement uses TRBV11-2 and TRBJ2-2; 8 bases map to TRBD1. V lost 5 bases, J lost 4 bases, and 6 bases stayed unmatched. The germline CDR1 and CDR2 sequences are SGHAT and FQNNGV. This CDR3 comprises 15 residues. The CDR3 coding sequence is TGTGCCAGCAGCACGGGACAGGCAACCACCGGGGAGCTGTTTTTT. Encoded protein: CASSTGQATTGELFF.

This clone appeared once. The chain carries TRBV5-8 and TRBJ2-4, with unresolved D. This CDR3 spans 16 amino acids. Germline V gene sequence: CDR1 SGHTS, CDR2 YDEGEE. Trimming left V 3 bases short and J 0 bases short, with 13 bases between. The CDR3, as DNA: TGTGCCAGCAGCTCTAGGCTGACCATAGCCAAAAACATTCAGTACTTC. Protein: CASSSRLTIAKNIQYF.

The chain uses TRBV3-1 (or the pseudogene TRBV3-2) and TRBJ2-1; D gene uncertain. CDR3 size: 15 residues. The V end was cut by 0 bases, the J end by 3 bases, with 9 bases between. CDR1 is LGHDT and CDR2 is YNNKEL in the germline V gene (reference sequence). DNA for the CDR3: TGTGCCAGCAGCCAAGAAAGACTCCTCTACAATGAGCAGTTCTTC. Protein: CASSQERLLYNEQFF.

The count of this clone is one. This chain joins TRBV5-1 and TRBJ2-7; maybe TRBD2 (5 bases). The length of the CDR3 is 14 residues. Trimming took off 4 bases at V and 5 bases at J, with 16 bases between the two ends. Germline V gene sequence: CDR1 SGHRS, CDR2 YFSETQ. The CDR3 region is CASSPGGDLHEQYF. CDR3 nucleotide sequence: TGCGCCAGCAGCCCAGGAGGTGATCTCCACGAGCAGTACTTC.

The chain recombines TRBV10-2 with TRBJ1-5; TRBD1 is a possible D gene (5 bases). V was shortened by 3 bases and J by 1 base, with 10 bases between the two germline ends. The CDR3 spans 15 residues. CDR1 and CDR2 from the germline V gene are WSHSY and SAAADI. CDR3 sequence: CASSEGRVSNQPQHF. DNA for the CDR3: TGCGCCAGCAGTGAAGGCAGGGTCAGCAATCAGCCCCAGCATTTT.

The chain is built from TRBV3-1 (or the pseudogene TRBV3-2) and TRBJ2-7; possible D gene TRBD2, 5 bases. Germline values: CDR1 LGHDT, CDR2 YNNKEL (reference sequence). Trimming pared 1 base from V and 2 bases from J, leaving 9 bases between. This CDR3 has 14 amino acids. The CDR3, as DNA: TGTGCCAGCAGCCAAGCAACGGGAACCTACGAGCAGTACTTC. This gives the protein CASSQATGTYEQYF.

The gene calls are TRBV18 and TRBJ2-7; 7 bases line up with TRBD1. This CDR3 has 15 residues. The germline gives CDR1 KGHSH, CDR2 LQKENI. The V segment lost 3 bases and the J segment 1 base; nucleotides outside the gene matches: 6. The CDR3, as DNA: TGTGCCAGCTCACCTAGAGGGACAGATTCCTACGAGCAGTACTTC. Translating it yields CASSPRGTDSYEQYF.

This clone was seen a handful of times. J is TRBJ2-6 and V is TRBV25-1; D is unclear. The V gene lost 4 bases and the J gene lost 4 bases, with 11 bases spanning the gap. This CDR3 region has 15 residues. Germline V gene sequence: CDR1 MGHDK, CDR2 SYGVNS. In DNA form, the CDR3 reads TGTGCCAGCAGTGCCCTGTACTCGGGGGCCAACGTCCTGACTTTC. Translation gives CASSALYSGANVLTF.

The CDR3 DNA reads as TGTGCCAGCAGTTTAACCGGGACACCGAGCTCCTACGAGCAGTACTTC. Amino acid sequence: CASSLTGTPSSYEQYF. The genes are TRBV2 and TRBJ2-7; tentatively, D is TRBD1 (6 bases). Germline V gene lookup returns CDR1 SNHLY and CDR2 FYNNEI. CDR3 length: 16 residues. The V gene lost 5 bases and the J gene lost 0 bases, with 17 bases spanning the gap.

The chain is built from TRBV6-5 and TRBJ2-7; D is perhaps TRBD2 (6 bases). V lost 7 bases to trimming and J lost 4 bases, with 14 bases between them. CDR3 length: 13 residues. Germline V gene data show CDR1 as MNHEY and CDR2 as SVGAGI. The CDR3 DNA reads TGTGCCAGCACCCGAAGCGGAGGGTACGAGCAGTACTTC. Amino acids: CASTRSGGYEQYF.

The chain has TRBV5-8 and TRBJ2-1; 10 bases map to TRBD1. Trimming cost V 4 bases and J 10 bases; bases outside gene matches: 11. There are 15 residues in the CDR3. The germline V gene encodes CDR1 SGHTS and CDR2 YDEGEE. The CDR3 loop reads CASSIWGQGPKEQFF. In DNA, the CDR3 is TGTGCCAGCAGCATATGGGGACAGGGGCCCAAGGAGCAGTTCTTC. Variable domain in full (rest from reference TRBV5-8 and TRBJ2-1): EAGVTQSPTHLIKTRGQQATLRCSPISGHTSVYWYQQALGLGLQFLLWYDEGEERNRGNFPPRFSGRQFPNYSSELNVNALELEDSALYLCASSIWGQGPKEQFFGPGTRLTVL.

The chain is built from TRBV7-9 and TRBJ2-7; 9 bases map to TRBD1. This CDR3 has 14 amino acids. After removal of 3 bases from V and 5 bases from J, the junction contained 5 bases not matched to a gene. The germline CDR1 and CDR2 sequences are SEHNR and FQNEAQ (reference sequence). The CDR3 region has the DNA TGTGCCAGCAGCTTCGGGACAGGGACCCACGAGCAGTACTTC. Amino acid sequence: CASSFGTGTHEQYF.

The genes are TRBV11-2 and TRBJ2-2, with 8 positions matching TRBD1. This CDR3 spans 15 amino acids. After removal of 8 bases from V and 4 bases from J, the junction contained 9 bases not matched to a gene. Germline values: CDR1 SGHAT, CDR2 FQNNGV. For the CDR3, the DNA is TGTGCCAGCCAAGATGACAGGGGAAGCACCGGGGAGCTGTTTTTT. This encodes CASQDDRGSTGELFF.

The chain uses TRBV7-2 and TRBJ2-1, with 11 bases lining up with TRBD2. V lost 5 bases, J lost 8 bases, and 14 bases stayed unmatched. CDR3 length: 17 amino acids. CDR1 is SGHTA, CDR2 FQGNSA, per germline. This chain's CDR3 is CASSHTPELAGVDEQFF. DNA for the CDR3: TGTGCCAGCAGCCACACACCCGAACTAGCGGGAGTGGATGAGCAGTTCTTC.

CDR3 residues: CASGRDRSTDTQYF. In nucleotides, the CDR3 is TGTGCCAGCGGCCGGGACAGGAGCACAGATACGCAGTATTTT. The chain combines TRBV5-4 with TRBJ2-3, with 8 bases lining up with TRBD1. This CDR3 region has 14 residues. J gave up 0 bases and V 7 bases, and 4 bases lay outside the gene matches. Germline V gives CDR1 SGHNT, CDR2 YYREEE (reference sequence).

This sequence joins TRBV19 and TRBJ2-2; a weak D match, TRBD1 (6 bases). Germline V gene data show CDR1 as LNHDA and CDR2 as SQIVND (reference sequence). V was clipped by 5 bases and J by 1 base, with 14 bases between them. The CDR3 spans 16 residues. The CDR3 protein is CASSYNRVRNTGELFF. Here the CDR3 DNA reads TGTGCCAGTAGTTATAACAGGGTCCGGAACACCGGGGAGCTGTTTTTT. Full variable domain (remainder filled in from reference TRBV19 and TRBJ2-2): DGGITQSPKYLFRKEGQNVTLSCEQNLNHDAMYWYRQDPGQGLRLIYYSQIVNDFQKGDIAEGYSVSREKKESFPLTVTSAQKNPTAFYLCASSYNRVRNTGELFFGEGSRLTVL.

The chain recombines TRBV29-1 with TRBJ2-1; 9 nucleotides line up with TRBD2. This CDR3 spans 14 amino acids. The germline CDR1 and CDR2 sequences are SQVTM and ANQGSEA. V shed 4 bases, J shed 9 bases, and the junction held 10 bases outside the gene matches. The CDR3 reads CSVVRLAGKAEQFF. CDR3 DNA: TGCAGCGTTGTGCGGCTAGCGGGAAAAGCTGAGCAGTTCTTC.

The chain links TRBV27 to TRBJ1-2; D uncertain. Germline-derived CDR1 and CDR2 are MNHEY and SMNVEV (reference sequence). With 0 bases removed from V and 2 bases from J, the gap between germline ends came to 10 bases. The length of the CDR3 is 15 residues. This chain's CDR3 is CASSLSWRANYGYTF. CDR3 in DNA: TGTGCCAGCAGTTTATCGTGGAGGGCAAACTATGGCTACACCTTC.

V gene TRBV6-5 combines with J gene TRBJ2-3; 9 positions match TRBD1. The ends lost 10 bases at V and 0 bases at J; junction bases unmatched: 2. This CDR3 is 13 amino acids long. Germline CDR1 MNHEY, CDR2 SVGAGI. The CDR3 is CATGTGSTDTQYF. DNA for the CDR3: TGTGCCACCGGGACAGGGAGCACAGATACGCAGTATTTT.